A selection of T cell receptor beta chains follows, all from one sample in a study of cytomegalovirus exposure and HLA in healthy donors. Generated by immunoSEQ multiplex PCR, the TCRdb table keeps only in-frame clones and is missing some. The sample carries 150,000 or so clones, 79% recorded once. The sequenced material came from PBMCs. The source is a woman in her 40s in good health and CMV-seropositive. Each CDR3 is given with its conserved first and last residue. Each record gives: CDR3 DNA, CDR3 protein, clone size, D gene, V gene, J gene. The D gene is left open where the match is weak. A clone size is listed for some rows: how often the clone was seen (once, few, many), or a class if it is expanded.

TGTGCCAGCAGCGGACTAGCGGAAAGCTCCTACAATGAGCAGTTCTTC	CASSGLAESSYNEQFF	.	TRBD2	TRBV5-4	TRBJ2-1
TGTGCCAGCAGCGAGCCCAGGATAGCGGTCACCGGAAACATTCAGTACTTC	CASSEPRIAVTGNIQYF	.	.	TRBV7-9	TRBJ2-4
TGTGCCATCAGTGACCCACCCCGGAATGAGCAGTTCTTC	CAISDPPRNEQFF	few	.	TRBV10-3	TRBJ2-1
TGCAGCGTTGAGGGACAGGGGCCCAGCGAGCAGTACTTC	CSVEGQGPSEQYF	.	TRBD1	TRBV29-1	TRBJ2-7
TGTGCCAGCTCACCAGGGGCGGTGAACACCGGGGAGCTGTTTTTT	CASSPGAVNTGELFF	.	.	TRBV18	TRBJ2-2
TGTGCCAGTAGTCTCGAGGGGGCGCGCGGCAATCAGCCCCAGCATTTT	CASSLEGARGNQPQHF	few	TRBD1	TRBV19	TRBJ1-5
TGTGCCAGCAGCACGGGACTAGCGGGGGCGGGAGATACGCAGTATTTT	CASSTGLAGAGDTQYF	once	TRBD2	TRBV7-7	TRBJ2-3
TGTGCCAGCAGCGAACCGGGACTAGCCGAAGAGACCCAGTACTTC	CASSEPGLAEETQYF	.	TRBD2	TRBV27	TRBJ2-5
TGTGCCAGTAGTATAGCTGGGACTAGCGAGCAGTTCTTC	CASSIAGTSEQFF	.	TRBD2	TRBV19	TRBJ2-1
TGCAGCGTGGTTACAGGGACGTCGCTTGCTTTCTTT	CSVVTGTSLAFF	few	.	TRBV29-1	TRBJ1-1
TGTGCCAGTAGTAATCTCAGGGGTTTGGGCATTCAGCCCCAGCATTTT	CASSNLRGLGIQPQHF	few	.	TRBV19	TRBJ1-5
TGTGCCAGCAGGTGGGAGGGACCAGGCAATCAGCCCCAGCATTTT	CASRWEGPGNQPQHF	once	.	TRBV6-6	TRBJ1-5
TGTGCCAGCAGTTCGGGGACAGGGTTCTACGAGCAGTACTTC	CASSSGTGFYEQYF	.	TRBD1	TRBV28	TRBJ2-7
TGTGCCAGCAGCACCTACACAGATACGCAGTATTTT	CASSTYTDTQYF	.	.	TRBV7-9	TRBJ2-3
TGTGCCAGCACACGGGAGGGGAATCAGCCCCAGCATTTT	CASTREGNQPQHF	.	.	TRBV6-1	TRBJ1-5
TGTGCCAGTAGTACCGGGACAGAAACTAACTATGGCTACACCTTC	CASSTGTETNYGYTF	.	TRBD1	TRBV19	TRBJ1-2
TGTGCCAGCAGTGAATCATCTAACTATGGCTACACCTTC	CASSESSNYGYTF	.	.	TRBV25-1	TRBJ1-2
TGTGCCAGCAGGGGAGAAACAGGGGGCCTAGGCTACACCTTC	CASRGETGGLGYTF	.	TRBD1	TRBV2	TRBJ1-2
TGTGCCAGCAGCCCTCAGGGACTAGCGGGGGGCCAAGAGACCCAGTACTTC	CASSPQGLAGGQETQYF	.	TRBD2	TRBV7-6	TRBJ2-5
TGTGCCAGCAGCCCGACCCAGGGCACTGAAGCTTTCTTT	CASSPTQGTEAFF	.	.	TRBV7-6	TRBJ1-1
TGTGCCAGCTCCGGGACTAGCGGGGGAACTGAGCAGTTCTTC	CASSGTSGGTEQFF	.	TRBD2	TRBV6-1	TRBJ2-1
TGTGCCAGTAGTACCACAGCCCTGAACACTGAAGCTTTCTTT	CASSTTALNTEAFF	.	.	TRBV19	TRBJ1-1
TGCAGTGGTAGGGAGTCCTATGGCTACACCTTC	CSGRESYGYTF	.	.	TRBV20-1	TRBJ1-2
TGTGCCAGTAGCGCCGACCAGGTGCCTGGAAACACCATATATTTT	CASSADQVPGNTIYF	.	.	TRBV19	TRBJ1-3
TGTGCCAGTTCAATAGGAGGAGATGATCAGCCCCAGCATTTT	CASSIGGDDQPQHF	.	.	TRBV9	TRBJ1-5
TGCGCCACCCGGGACAGCTCCGGATCACCCCTCCACTTT	CATRDSSGSPLHF	few	TRBD1	TRBV10-2	TRBJ1-6
TGTGCCAGCAGTGGGGACAGGGGGTTGAAGACCCAGTACTTC	CASSGDRGLKTQYF	.	TRBD1	TRBV11-2	TRBJ2-5
TGTGCCAGCAGCTTAGCCGGCACAGATACGCAGTATTTT	CASSLAGTDTQYF	.	.	TRBV5-6	TRBJ2-3
TGTGCCAGCAGCCGTCCGGGACAGAGTATGATGAACACTGAAGCTTTCTTT	CASSRPGQSMMNTEAFF	.	TRBD1	TRBV7-9	TRBJ1-1
TGTGCCAGCAGCCCTCAAGGACAGGTCAGGGAGACCCAGTACTTC	CASSPQGQVRETQYF	few	TRBD1	TRBV7-3	TRBJ2-5
TGTGCCAGCAGTGAGGTTAACTACTACGAGCAGTACTTC	CASSEVNYYEQYF	once	.	TRBV25-1	TRBJ2-7
TGTGCCAGCAGTCGGATAGCGGGGGTGAACACCGGGGAGCTGTTTTTT	CASSRIAGVNTGELFF	.	TRBD2	TRBV25-1	TRBJ2-2
TGTGCCAGCAGTGAGTTCGGGAATCAGCCCCAGCATTTT	CASSEFGNQPQHF	.	.	TRBV25-1	TRBJ1-5
TGTGCCATCAGAGCAATGGGGGGGACTGAAGCTTTCTTT	CAIRAMGGTEAFF	.	.	TRBV10-3	TRBJ1-1
TGTGCCAGCAGCGGGTCGACAGCGGGCTACGAGCAGTACTTC	CASSGSTAGYEQYF	.	.	TRBV9	TRBJ2-7
TGTGCCAGCAGCGTACAGGGGTTCTATGGCTACACCTTC	CASSVQGFYGYTF	.	TRBD1	TRBV28	TRBJ1-2
TGTGCCAGCAGCTTGGAGACGGGACTGTTATACGAGCAGTACTTC	CASSLETGLLYEQYF	.	.	TRBV5-4	TRBJ2-7
TGTGCCTGGAGTTACCCGGGTGGCTACACCTTC	CAWSYPGGYTF	.	.	TRBV30	TRBJ1-2
TGCGCCAGCAGCTTCCAAGGGGCCGCACAAGAGACCCAGTACTTC	CASSFQGAAQETQYF	.	.	TRBV5-1	TRBJ2-5
TGTGCCAGCAGCGAAAACAGTGTTTCACCCCTCCACTTT	CASSENSVSPLHF	.	.	TRBV11-3	TRBJ1-6
TGTGCCAGCAGCCAGGACAGGGGGCGTACGGAGGAGCTGTTTTTT	CASSQDRGRTEELFF	.	TRBD1	TRBV9	TRBJ2-2
TGTGCCAGTAGTGCTGGTAGGGGCAAAACTAGCACAGATACGCAGTATTTT	CASSAGRGKTSTDTQYF	.	.	TRBV19	TRBJ2-3
TGTGCCAGCAGGACAGGGGGCTACTATGGCTACACCTTC	CASRTGGYYGYTF	few	TRBD1	TRBV6-5	TRBJ1-2
TGTGCCAGCAGTAGAGGGGGCGGGTACACTGAAGCTTTCTTT	CASSRGGGYTEAFF	.	TRBD1	TRBV27	TRBJ1-1
TGTGCCAGCAGCTTGTCGGGGGTTTGGGAGCAGTACTTC	CASSLSGVWEQYF	.	.	TRBV5-6	TRBJ2-7
TGTGCCAGCACCCCAGGGGGCCTCACCCAGTATGGCTACACCTTC	CASTPGGLTQYGYTF	few	TRBD1	TRBV2	TRBJ1-2
TGTGCCAGCAGCTTTGTTATCCAGGAGAACACCGGGGAGCTGTTTTTT	CASSFVIQENTGELFF	.	.	TRBV12-1	TRBJ2-2
TGCGCCAGCAGCACCCACTTTCTGCGGGGGGCCGAGGGGACCCAGTACTTC	CASSTHFLRGAEGTQYF	.	TRBD2	TRBV5-1	TRBJ2-5
TGTGCCAGCAGCTTAACAGGACCTCTCCTTTATGGCTACACCTTC	CASSLTGPLLYGYTF	.	.	TRBV28	TRBJ1-2
TGTGCCAGCAGCTTAGGTATGAACACTGAAGCTTTCTTT	CASSLGMNTEAFF	few	.	TRBV7-9	TRBJ1-1
TGTGCCTGGACGAATGTTCGGGTCGACTACAATGAGCAGTTCTTC	CAWTNVRVDYNEQFF	once	.	TRBV30	TRBJ2-1
TGTGCCAGCAGCCCCTTCGTCCGGACGGGGAGGGACACTGAAGCTTTCTTT	CASSPFVRTGRDTEAFF	few	.	TRBV7-3	TRBJ1-1
TGTGCCAGCAGCTTAGGACTAGCGGATAGCACAGATACGCAGTATTTT	CASSLGLADSTDTQYF	.	TRBD2	TRBV7-9	TRBJ2-3
TGCGCCAGCAGCTTGGGACTAGCCTTTTTGCCCTACGAGCAGTACTTC	CASSLGLAFLPYEQYF	.	TRBD2	TRBV5-1	TRBJ2-7
TGTGCCAGCAGTACAGGGGTGGGGGAAAACATTCAGTACTTC	CASSTGVGENIQYF	.	TRBD1	TRBV2	TRBJ2-4